The T cell receptor (beta chain) described here comes from a study of Tregs in tolerant kidney transplant recipients. Regarding this clone: Its antigen remains unknown.

Assay: immunoSEQ multiplex PCR; the TCRdb copy retains only in-frame clones and omits some. This sample has 100,000 to 150,000 clones, with 92% found just once. Trimming shortened V by 10 bases and J by 7 bases, and 17 bases separated the two germline ends. The germline V gene has CDR1 SNHLY and CDR2 FYNNEI. This CDR3 has 13 residues. Regarding the study as a whole: Few patients were studied, so findings need validation in larger groups.

Thawed PBMCs were FACS-sorted into unstimulated CD4+CD25+CD127- regulatory T cells, CD4+CD25- non-regulatory cells, CD4 and CD8 cells. Specimen: CD4+ T cells from blood. The TCR was taken from a human donor in good health. The chain employs TRBV2 and TRBJ1-5; D not resolved. Here the CDR3 DNA reads TGTGCCACCAATAAGGAGGTAGGCCAGCCCCAGCATTTT. This translates into CATNKEVGQPQHF.